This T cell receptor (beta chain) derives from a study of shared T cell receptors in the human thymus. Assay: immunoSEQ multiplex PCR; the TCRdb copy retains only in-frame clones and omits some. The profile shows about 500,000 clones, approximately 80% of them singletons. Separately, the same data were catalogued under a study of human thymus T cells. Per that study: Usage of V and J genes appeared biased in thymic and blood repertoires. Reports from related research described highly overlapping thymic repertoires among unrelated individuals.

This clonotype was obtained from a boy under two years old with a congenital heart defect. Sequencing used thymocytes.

The CDR3 DNA reads TGTGCCATTCTATACAAACCTAGCGGGAGTCGACCCGAGGGCTACGAGCAGTACTTC. Encoded protein: CAILYKPSGSRPEGYEQYF. The chain links TRBV10-3 to TRBJ2-7, with 10 bases matching TRBD2. The ends lost 9 bases at V and 3 bases at J; junction bases unmatched: 23. Germline V gene lookup returns CDR1 ENHRY and CDR2 SYGVKD. CDR3 length equals 19 residues.